The present T cell receptor beta chain was sequenced within a study of blood T cell repertoires in COVID-19. With 7 bases clipped from V and 8 bases from J, the junction kept 12 bases outside the gene matches. This CDR3 contains 15 residues. The germline gives CDR1 LNHDA, CDR2 SQIVND (reference sequence). Using immunoSEQ multiplex PCR, the repertoire was profiled, and TCRdb retains in-frame clones only, with some absent. Here the sample spans around 150,000 clones, 70% to 85% being singletons. The TCR was taken from a man aged 60-69 years who had recovered from COVID-19. V usage is TRBV19 and J usage is TRBJ1-4, with 8 bases fitting TRBD1. The sample taken for sequencing was peripheral blood. The CDR3 loop is CASTSTGQGWEKLFF. CDR3 nucleotide sequence: TGTGCCAGTACCTCAACCGGACAGGGCTGGGAAAAACTGTTTTTT.